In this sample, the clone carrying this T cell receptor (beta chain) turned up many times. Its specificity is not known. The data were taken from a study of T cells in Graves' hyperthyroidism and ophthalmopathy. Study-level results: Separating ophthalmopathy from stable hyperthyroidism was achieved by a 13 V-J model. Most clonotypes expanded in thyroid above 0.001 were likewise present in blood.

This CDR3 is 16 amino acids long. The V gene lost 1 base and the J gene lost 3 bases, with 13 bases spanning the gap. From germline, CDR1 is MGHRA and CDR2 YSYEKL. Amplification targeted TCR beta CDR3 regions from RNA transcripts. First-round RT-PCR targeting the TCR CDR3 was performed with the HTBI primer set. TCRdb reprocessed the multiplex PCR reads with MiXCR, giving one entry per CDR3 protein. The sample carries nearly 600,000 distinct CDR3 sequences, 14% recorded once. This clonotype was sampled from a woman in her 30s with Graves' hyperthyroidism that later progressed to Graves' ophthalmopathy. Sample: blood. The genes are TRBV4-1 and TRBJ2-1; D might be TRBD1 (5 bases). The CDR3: CASSQGGVSSYNEQFF. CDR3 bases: TGCGCCAGCAGCCAAGGGGGCGTAAGTAGCTACAATGAGCAGTTCTTC.